This T cell receptor beta chain came from a study of T cell responses to AZD1222 COVID-19 vaccine. Using immunoSEQ multiplex PCR, the repertoire was profiled, and TCRdb retains in-frame clones only, with some absent. Here the sample spans about 140,000 clones, more than 70% being singletons. On this clone itself: Its antigen is not known.

The study, taken as a whole, reports: Increased Spike-specific TCR breadth and depth were observed after two AZD1222 doses. Clonal diversity was possibly underestimated, and the donors were mostly white British, with more females.

Trimming shortened V by 0 bases and J by 1 base, and 7 bases separated the two germline ends. CDR3 size: 14 residues. Per the germline V gene, CDR1 is SGDLS and CDR2 is YYNGEE. The TCR originated in an adult in good health. The J gene is TRBJ1-1, the V gene TRBV9; maybe TRBD1 (6 bases). The input for sequencing was peripheral blood, taken on day 0 of AZD1222 vaccination. DNA of the CDR3: TGTGCCAGCAGCGTAGTGGGACAGAACACTGAAGCTTTCTTT. It encodes CASSVVGQNTEAFF.